This entry is about one TCR beta chain. Authors' analysis steps: Nucleated cell counts were estimated from reference gene primer amplification. Sequencing was performed with immunoSEQ multiplex PCR; in TCRdb, only in-frame clones are kept and a portion is missing. Clonal size and the V and J genes are those of that table, whereas D and trimming came from the DNA. Of approximately 240,000 clones in the sample, approximately 80% are singletons; the top ten hold more than 1.2%. This sample is part of a study of blood T cell repertoires in COVID-19. Across the study: COVID-19 samples collected from the United States, Italy and Spain covered acute and convalescent phases. T cells, B-cell-depleted T cells, or PBMCs supplied cDNA or gDNA.

Germline loops: CDR1 MDHEN, CDR2 SYDVKM. Trimming pared 6 bases from V and 3 bases from J, leaving 12 bases between. This CDR3 comprises 13 residues. The chain joins TRBV28 to TRBJ2-7, with D unresolved. The clonotype was recovered from a woman aged 40 to 49 who had recovered from COVID-19. Sequenced: peripheral blood. The CDR3 DNA sequence: TGTGCCAGCAGGACGAACGAGGTCTACGAGCAGTACTTC. Translating it yields CASRTNEVYEQYF.